This T cell receptor beta chain was identified in a study of response to subunit inactivated influenza vaccine. Findings and limits, study-wide: There was a suggestion from the authors that each seasonal influenza vaccination recruits few new T cells.

TCRdb re-analysed the RT-PCR reads in MiXCR, keeping a single row per CDR3 protein. The sample includes about 700,000 distinct CDR3 sequences, approximately 15% of them seen just once. CDR1 and CDR2 (germline): SEHNR, FQNEAQ (reference sequence). With 5 bases clipped from V and 10 bases from J, the junction kept 11 bases outside the gene matches. This CDR3 has 15 amino acids. About this clonotype: The antigen is unknown.

The sequencing here drew on PBMCs from blood, taken approximately 15 days before vaccination. The source of this sequence is a man aged 45-65 years who received an inactivated influenza vaccine. This chain links TRBV7-9 with TRBJ1-6; TRBD1 agrees at 7 bases. The CDR3 coding sequence is TGTGCCAGCAGCGCAGGAGTCAGGGGGGGGTCACCCCTCCACTTT. Its translation is CASSAGVRGGSPLHF.